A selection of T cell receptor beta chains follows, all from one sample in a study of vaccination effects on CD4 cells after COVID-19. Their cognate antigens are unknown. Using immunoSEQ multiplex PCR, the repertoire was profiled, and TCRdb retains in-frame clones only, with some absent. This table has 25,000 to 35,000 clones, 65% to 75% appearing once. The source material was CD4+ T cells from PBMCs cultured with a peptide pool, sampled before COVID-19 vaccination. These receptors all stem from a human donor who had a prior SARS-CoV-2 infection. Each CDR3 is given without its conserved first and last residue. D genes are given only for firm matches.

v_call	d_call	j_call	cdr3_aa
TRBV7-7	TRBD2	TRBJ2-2	ASSPSSGRTGELF
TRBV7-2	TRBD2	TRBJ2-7	ASSFRWDSVGGEQY
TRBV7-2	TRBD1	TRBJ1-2	ASSSGVGWGQNYGYT
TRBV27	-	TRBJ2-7	ASSLLGGEKSYEQY
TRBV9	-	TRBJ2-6	ASSLTGTGANVLT
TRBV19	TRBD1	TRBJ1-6	ASSRDSFDNSPLH
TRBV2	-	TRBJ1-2	ASSGWDNGYT
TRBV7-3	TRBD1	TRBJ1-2	ASSPTPGTGMPLL
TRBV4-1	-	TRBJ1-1	ASSRPLPKPPTDLNTEAF
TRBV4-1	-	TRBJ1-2	ASSGSGNYGYT
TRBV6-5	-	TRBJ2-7	ASTPPGGPYEQY
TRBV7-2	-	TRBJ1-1	ASSLGGRALNTEAF
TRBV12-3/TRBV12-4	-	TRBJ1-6	ASSLAGWSPLH